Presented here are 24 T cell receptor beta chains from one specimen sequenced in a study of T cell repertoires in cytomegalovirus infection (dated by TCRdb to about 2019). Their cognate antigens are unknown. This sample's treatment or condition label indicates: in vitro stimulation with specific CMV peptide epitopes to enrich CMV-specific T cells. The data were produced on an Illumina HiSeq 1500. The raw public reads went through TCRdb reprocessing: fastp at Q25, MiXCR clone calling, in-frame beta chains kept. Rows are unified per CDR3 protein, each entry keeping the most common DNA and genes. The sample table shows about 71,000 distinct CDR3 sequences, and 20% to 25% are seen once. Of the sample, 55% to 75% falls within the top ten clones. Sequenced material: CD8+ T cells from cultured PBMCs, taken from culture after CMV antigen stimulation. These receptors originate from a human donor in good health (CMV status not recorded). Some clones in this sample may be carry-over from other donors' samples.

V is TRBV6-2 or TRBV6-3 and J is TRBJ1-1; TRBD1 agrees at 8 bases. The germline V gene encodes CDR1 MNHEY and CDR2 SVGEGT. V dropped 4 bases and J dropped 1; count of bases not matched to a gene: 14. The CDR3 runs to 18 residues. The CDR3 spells CASSFEAVFGTGNTEAFF. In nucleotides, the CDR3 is TGTGCCAGCAGTTTCGAGGCGGTTTTCGGGACAGGGAACACTGAAGCTTTCTTT.

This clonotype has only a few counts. Here the CDR3 DNA reads TGCGCCAGCAGCTTGGGTCCAAGTCGATTCTATGGCTACACCTTC. Amino acid sequence: CASSLGPSRFYGYTF. J is TRBJ1-2 and V is TRBV5-1; D unclear. Trimming removed 0 bases at V and 4 bases at J, with 13 bases between. The CDR3 has 15 residues. Germline CDR1 and CDR2: SGHRS and YFSETQ.

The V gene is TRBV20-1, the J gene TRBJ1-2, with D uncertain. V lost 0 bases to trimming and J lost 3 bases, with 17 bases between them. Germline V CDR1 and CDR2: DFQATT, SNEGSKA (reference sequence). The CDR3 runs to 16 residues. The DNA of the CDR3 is TGCAGTGCTAGAGATCAGGCCCCAGACTCGTACTATGGCTACACCTTC. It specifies CSARDQAPDSYYGYTF.

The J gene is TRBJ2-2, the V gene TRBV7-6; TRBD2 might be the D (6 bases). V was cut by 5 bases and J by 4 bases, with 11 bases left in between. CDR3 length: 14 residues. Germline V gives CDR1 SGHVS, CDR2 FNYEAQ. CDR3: CASSHDGGTGELFF. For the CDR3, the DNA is TGTGCCAGCAGCCACGACGGGGGCACCGGGGAGCTGTTTTTT.

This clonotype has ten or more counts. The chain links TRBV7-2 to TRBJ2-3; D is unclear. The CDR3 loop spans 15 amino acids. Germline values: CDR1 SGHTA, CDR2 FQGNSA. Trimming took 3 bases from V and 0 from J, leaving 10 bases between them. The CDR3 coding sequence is TGTGCCAGCAGCTTCCCCGGCCCTAGCACAGATACGCAGTATTTT. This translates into CASSFPGPSTDTQYF.

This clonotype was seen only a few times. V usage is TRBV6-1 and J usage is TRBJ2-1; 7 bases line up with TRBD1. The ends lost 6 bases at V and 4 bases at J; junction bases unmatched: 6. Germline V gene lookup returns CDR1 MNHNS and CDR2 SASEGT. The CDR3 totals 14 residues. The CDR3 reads CASRDWTGYNEQFF. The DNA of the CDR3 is TGTGCCAGCAGAGACTGGACAGGATACAATGAGCAGTTCTTC.

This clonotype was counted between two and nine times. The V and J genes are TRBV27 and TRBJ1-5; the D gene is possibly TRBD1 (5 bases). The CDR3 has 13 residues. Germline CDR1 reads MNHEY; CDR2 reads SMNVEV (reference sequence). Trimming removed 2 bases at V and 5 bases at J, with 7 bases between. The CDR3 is CASSLTRDQPQHF. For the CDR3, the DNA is TGTGCCAGCAGTTTAACCAGGGATCAGCCCCAGCATTTT.

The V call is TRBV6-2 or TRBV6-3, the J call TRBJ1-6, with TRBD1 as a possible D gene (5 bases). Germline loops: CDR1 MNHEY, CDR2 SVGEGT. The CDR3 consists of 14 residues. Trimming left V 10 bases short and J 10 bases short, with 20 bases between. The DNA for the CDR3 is TGTGCCACCGCCGGGTCCAGGGTCGGGTCACCCCTCCACTTT. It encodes CATAGSRVGSPLHF.

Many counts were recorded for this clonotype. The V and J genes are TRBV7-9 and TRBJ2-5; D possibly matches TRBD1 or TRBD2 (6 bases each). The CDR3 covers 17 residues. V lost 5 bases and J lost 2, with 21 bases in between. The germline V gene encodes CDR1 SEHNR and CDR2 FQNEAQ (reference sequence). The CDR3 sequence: CASSPRGGGPTQETQYF. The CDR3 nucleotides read TGTGCCAGCAGCCCACGCGGAGGGGGGCCAACGCAAGAGACCCAGTACTTC.

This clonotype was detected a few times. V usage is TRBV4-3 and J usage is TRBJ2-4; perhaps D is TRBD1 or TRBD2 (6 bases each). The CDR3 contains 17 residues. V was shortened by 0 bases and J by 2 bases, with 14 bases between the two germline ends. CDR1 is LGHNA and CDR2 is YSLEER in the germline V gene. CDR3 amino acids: CASSQEGGSGSKNIQYF. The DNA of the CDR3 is TGCGCCAGCAGCCAAGAAGGGGGGTCAGGATCCAAAAACATTCAGTACTTC.

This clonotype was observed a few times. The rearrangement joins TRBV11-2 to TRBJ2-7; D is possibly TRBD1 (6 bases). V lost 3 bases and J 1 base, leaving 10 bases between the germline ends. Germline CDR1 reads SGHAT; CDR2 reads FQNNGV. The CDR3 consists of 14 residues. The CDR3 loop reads CASSFAGQSYEQYF. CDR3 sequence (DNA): TGTGCCAGCAGCTTTGCAGGACAGTCCTACGAGCAGTACTTC.

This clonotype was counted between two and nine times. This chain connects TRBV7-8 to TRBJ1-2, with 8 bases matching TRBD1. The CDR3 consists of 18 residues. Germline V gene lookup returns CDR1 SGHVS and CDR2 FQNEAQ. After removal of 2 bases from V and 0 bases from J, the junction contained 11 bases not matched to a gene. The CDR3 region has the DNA TGTGCCAGCAGCTTAACGGGGCAGGGGGCCCCAACTAACTATGGCTACACCTTC. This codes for CASSLTGQGAPTNYGYTF.

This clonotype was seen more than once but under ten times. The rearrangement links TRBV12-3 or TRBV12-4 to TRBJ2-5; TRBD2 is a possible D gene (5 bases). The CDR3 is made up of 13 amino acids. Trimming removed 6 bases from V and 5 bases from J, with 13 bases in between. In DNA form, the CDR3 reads TGTGCCAGCAGCTTCGCGGGTGCGGAGACCCAGTACTTC. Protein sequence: CASSFAGAETQYF.

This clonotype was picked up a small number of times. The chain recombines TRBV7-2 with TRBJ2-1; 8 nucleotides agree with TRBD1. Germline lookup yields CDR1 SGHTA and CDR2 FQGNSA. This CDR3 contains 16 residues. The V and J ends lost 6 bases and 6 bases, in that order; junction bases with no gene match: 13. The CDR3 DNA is TGTGCCAGCAGGTCCCTCCGGGACAGGCAATCCAATGAGCAGTTCTTC. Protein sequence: CASRSLRDRQSNEQFF.

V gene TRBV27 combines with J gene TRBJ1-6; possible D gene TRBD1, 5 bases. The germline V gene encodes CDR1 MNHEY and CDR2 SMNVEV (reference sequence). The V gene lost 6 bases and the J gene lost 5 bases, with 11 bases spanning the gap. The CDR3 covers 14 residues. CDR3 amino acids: CASRERGHNSPLHF. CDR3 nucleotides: TGTGCCAGCAGAGAGAGGGGCCATAATTCACCCCTCCACTTT.

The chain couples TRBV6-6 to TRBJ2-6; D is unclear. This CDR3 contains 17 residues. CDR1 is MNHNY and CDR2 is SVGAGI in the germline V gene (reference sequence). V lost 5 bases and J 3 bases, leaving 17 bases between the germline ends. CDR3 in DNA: TGTGCCAGCAGTACCCCCCGGATAGAGGATGGGGCCAACGTCCTGACTTTC. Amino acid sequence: CASSTPRIEDGANVLTF.

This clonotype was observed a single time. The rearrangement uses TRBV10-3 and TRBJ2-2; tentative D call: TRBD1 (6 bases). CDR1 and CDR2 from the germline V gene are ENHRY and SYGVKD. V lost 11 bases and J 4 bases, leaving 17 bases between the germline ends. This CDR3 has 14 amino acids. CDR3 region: CAVKNGQLTGELFF. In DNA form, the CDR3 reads TGTGCCGTTAAAAATGGACAGCTCACCGGGGAGCTGTTTTTT.

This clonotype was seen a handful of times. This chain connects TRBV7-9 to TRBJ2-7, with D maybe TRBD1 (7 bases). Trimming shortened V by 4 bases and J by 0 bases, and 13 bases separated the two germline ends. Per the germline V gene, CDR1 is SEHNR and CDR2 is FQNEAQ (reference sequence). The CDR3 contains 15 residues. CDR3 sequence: CASSSRGDGSYEQYF. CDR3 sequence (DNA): TGTGCCAGCAGCTCCAGGGGGGACGGCTCCTACGAGCAGTACTTC.

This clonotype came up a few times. The CDR3 here is CASSPVPGQRKSPLHF. The CDR3 coding sequence is TGTGCCAGCAGCCCCGTACCGGGACAGAGGAAATCACCCCTCCACTTT. The V and J genes are TRBV7-8 and TRBJ1-6; 7 positions match TRBD1. Unmatched junction bases numbered 14, after V lost 5 bases and J lost 10 bases. This CDR3 comprises 16 residues. Germline V gene lookup returns CDR1 SGHVS and CDR2 FQNEAQ.

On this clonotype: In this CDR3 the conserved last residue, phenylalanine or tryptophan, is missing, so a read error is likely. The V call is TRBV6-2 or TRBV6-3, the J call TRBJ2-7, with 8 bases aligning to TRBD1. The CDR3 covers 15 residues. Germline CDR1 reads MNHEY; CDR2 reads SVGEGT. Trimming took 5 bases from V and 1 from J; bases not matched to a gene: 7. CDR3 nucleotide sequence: TGTGCCAGCAGTCAGGGGGCCGGCGGATCCTACGAGCAGTACTTG. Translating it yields CASSQGAGGSYEQYL.

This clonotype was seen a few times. CDR3: CASSLLGTDSKGGYTF. The CDR3, as DNA: TGTGCCAGCAGCTTGCTGGGGACCGACTCTAAGGGGGGCTACACCTTC. This chain uses TRBV7-2 with TRBJ1-2, with D possibly TRBD1 on 5 matching bases. There are 16 residues in the CDR3. Germline V gene sequence: CDR1 SGHTA, CDR2 FQGNSA. V gave up 3 bases and J gave up 8 bases, with 22 bases separating them.

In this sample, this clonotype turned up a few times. CDR3 in amino acids: CASSFRGPGNTIYF. DNA of the CDR3: TGTGCCAGCAGTTTTCGGGGGCCTGGAAACACCATATATTTT. The chain is built from TRBV12-3 or TRBV12-4 and TRBJ1-3; D is possibly TRBD1 (6 bases). The CDR3 has 14 residues. The V and J ends lost 3 bases and 2 bases respectively, with 8 bases between them.

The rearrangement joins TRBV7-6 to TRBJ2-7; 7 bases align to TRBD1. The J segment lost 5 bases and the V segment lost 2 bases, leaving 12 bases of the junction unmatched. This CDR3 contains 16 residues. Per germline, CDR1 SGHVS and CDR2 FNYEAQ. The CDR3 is CASSLPPGQFSHEQYF. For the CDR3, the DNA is TGTGCCAGCAGCTTACCCCCGGGACAGTTTTCCCACGAGCAGTACTTC.

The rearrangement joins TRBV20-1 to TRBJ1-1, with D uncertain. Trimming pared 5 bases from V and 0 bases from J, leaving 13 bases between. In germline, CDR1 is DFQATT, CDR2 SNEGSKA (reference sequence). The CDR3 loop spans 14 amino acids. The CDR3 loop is CSARIASMNTEAFF. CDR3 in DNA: TGCAGTGCTCGAATCGCCAGCATGAACACTGAAGCTTTCTTT.